This is a list of T cell receptor beta chains from one sample in a study of blood T cell repertoires in COVID-19. Profiling relied on immunoSEQ multiplex PCR, and the TCRdb table lists in-frame clones only, not all of them. Of about 160,000 clones listed, 80% are singletons. The sequenced material came from PBMCs or T cells enriched from blood (not recorded which). The receptors originated from a woman in her sixties or seventies who had recovered from COVID-19. Both conserved end residues are part of each CDR3. D genes are given only for firm matches.

D,J,V,CDR3
TRBD2,TRBJ2-1,TRBV5-1,CASSLRYAGTSNEQFF
-,TRBJ2-2,TRBV29-1,CSVQGDGELFF
-,TRBJ2-7,TRBV3-1/TRBV3-2,CASSQELRYEQYF
-,TRBJ2-5,TRBV5-1,CASTRPGGLQETQYF
TRBD2,TRBJ2-1,TRBV3-1/TRBV3-2,CASSGPSGGPYNEQFF
TRBD2,TRBJ2-5,TRBV7-7,CASSLGMGGGQETQYF
-,TRBJ1-5,TRBV10-1,CASSDTGHQPQHF
-,TRBJ1-1,TRBV19,CASSISFQGRDTEAFF
TRBD1,TRBJ1-1,TRBV12-3/TRBV12-4,CASSFDRGTEAFF
-,TRBJ1-6,TRBV19,CASGVTVSGRDDPLHF
-,TRBJ2-2,TRBV5-1,CASRMGHNTGELFF
-,TRBJ2-5,TRBV5-1,CASSSGQFQETQYF
-,TRBJ2-5,TRBV11-2,CASSSLLWETQYF
-,TRBJ1-2,TRBV5-6,CASSLSADYGYTF
TRBD2,TRBJ2-5,TRBV4-1,CASSQGGSLETQYF
-,TRBJ1-1,TRBV15,CATSAPTQGWDTEAFF
-,TRBJ1-3,TRBV28,CASRDFSGNTIYF
-,TRBJ1-1,TRBV3-1/TRBV3-2,CASSQSFPLRNTEAFF
-,TRBJ1-3,TRBV6-5,CASSYSAGAGNTIYF
-,TRBJ2-1,TRBV5-5,CASSFMGEEQFF
-,TRBJ2-5,TRBV28,CASSLRLEETQYF
TRBD1,TRBJ2-2,TRBV10-1,CASSQGQGSPGELFF
-,TRBJ2-6,TRBV5-1,CASSGTGTRSSGANVLTF
-,TRBJ1-3,TRBV15,CATTSGQPISGNTIYF
TRBD2,TRBJ2-3,TRBV7-2,CASSLGLADTQYF
-,TRBJ1-5,TRBV25-1,CASSESRDGDQPQHF
TRBD1,TRBJ2-7,TRBV30,CAWRKPSGTGLYEQYF
-,TRBJ2-1,TRBV19,CASSMATGSYNEQFF
-,TRBJ2-3,TRBV9,CASSVEGVGRTDTQYF
TRBD1,TRBJ2-1,TRBV7-9,CASSLRDSLYNEQFF
-,TRBJ2-2,TRBV5-6,CASSLFGAGELFF
TRBD1,TRBJ1-6,TRBV5-1,CASTTSSGTGGNSPLHF
TRBD1,TRBJ2-7,TRBV10-3,CAISEWGQGDEQYF
TRBD1,TRBJ1-5,TRBV11-2,CASSSGGQNQPQHF
-,TRBJ2-5,TRBV2,CASSPPRVETQYF
TRBD2,TRBJ2-5,TRBV5-5,CASSPRLAGGETQYF
-,TRBJ1-2,TRBV19,CASSPTGGALYGYTF
-,TRBJ1-1,TRBV9,CASSPPAGGDTEAFF
TRBD1,TRBJ1-5,TRBV5-5,CASSYGTGEQPQHF
-,TRBJ1-1,TRBV7-9,CASSLGRNTEAFF
TRBD1,TRBJ2-3,TRBV5-1,CASRDRGLTADTQYF
TRBD1,TRBJ1-1,TRBV3-1/TRBV3-2,CASSQVSGGADTEAFF
-,TRBJ2-7,TRBV27,CASSAGQSYEQYF
TRBD1,TRBJ1-6,TRBV5-1,CASSPKQQGGNSPLHF
TRBD1,TRBJ2-2,TRBV20-1,CSASWDRDTGELFF
TRBD1,TRBJ2-1,TRBV10-3,CAISESTGGGDEQFF
TRBD2,TRBJ2-5,TRBV3-1/TRBV3-2,CASNGEASGQETQYF
-,TRBJ1-2,TRBV6-1,CASSEDTGSGYGYTF
TRBD1,TRBJ1-2,TRBV6-5,CASSPNRGPGGYTF
TRBD2,TRBJ2-7,TRBV2,CASSETSVHEQYF
-,TRBJ1-3,TRBV9,CASSVGQSGNTIYF
TRBD2,TRBJ2-1,TRBV5-1,CASSRGTSDFHEQFF
TRBD1,TRBJ1-2,TRBV24-1,CATSGVTGSGYGYTF
-,TRBJ1-1,TRBV19,CASRANSGHTEAFF
TRBD1,TRBJ1-1,TRBV6-5,CAIKTGSTEAFF
-,TRBJ1-1,TRBV29-1,CSVEESQGPNTEAFF
-,TRBJ1-5,TRBV4-1,CASSSSARDGQPQHF
TRBD1,TRBJ1-2,TRBV29-1,CSVPGTGGSGGYTF
TRBD2,TRBJ2-5,TRBV2,CASSRTSSSETQYF